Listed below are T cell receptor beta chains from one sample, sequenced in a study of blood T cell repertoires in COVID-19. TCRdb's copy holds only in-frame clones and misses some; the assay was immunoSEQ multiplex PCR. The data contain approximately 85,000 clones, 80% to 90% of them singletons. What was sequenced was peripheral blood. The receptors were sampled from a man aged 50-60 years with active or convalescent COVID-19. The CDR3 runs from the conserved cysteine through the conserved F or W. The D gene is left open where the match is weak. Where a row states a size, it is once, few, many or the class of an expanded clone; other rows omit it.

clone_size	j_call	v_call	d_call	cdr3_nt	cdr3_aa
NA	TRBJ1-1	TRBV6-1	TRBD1	TGTGCCAGCAGTGACCCAGGGGGTGGTCGCTTGAACACTGAAGCTTTCTTT	CASSDPGGGRLNTEAFF
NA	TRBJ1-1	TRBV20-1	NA	TGCAGTGAGAAGGACTCCACTGAAGCTTTCTTT	CSEKDSTEAFF
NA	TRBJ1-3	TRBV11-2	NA	TGTGCCAGCAGCCCCCGGACAGAGAACTACTCTGGAAACACCATATATTTT	CASSPRTENYSGNTIYF
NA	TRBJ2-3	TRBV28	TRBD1	TGTGCCAGCAGGGCACAGGGGGCCACAGATACGCAGTATTTT	CASRAQGATDTQYF
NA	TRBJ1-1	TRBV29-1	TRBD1	TGCAGCGATCGGGACAGGGATTGTACTGAAGCTTTCTTT	CSDRDRDCTEAFF
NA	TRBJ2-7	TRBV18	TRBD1	TGTGCCAGCTCACCACTGACCCGGGACAGGGGTAACGAGCAGTACTTC	CASSPLTRDRGNEQYF
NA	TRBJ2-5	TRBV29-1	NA	TGCAGCGTTGAGGAGCGTGAGACCCAGTACTTC	CSVEERETQYF
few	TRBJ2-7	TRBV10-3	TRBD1	TGTGCCATCAAACCCTCGGGACAGGTGCTTTACGAGCAGTACTTC	CAIKPSGQVLYEQYF
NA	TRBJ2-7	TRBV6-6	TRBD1	TGTGCCAGCAGTTACGGCGAGGTGGGGACAGCCTACGAGCAGTACTTC	CASSYGEVGTAYEQYF
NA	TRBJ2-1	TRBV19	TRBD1	TGTGCCAGTAGTCCTCGGGACAGGATTTACAATGAGCAGTTCTTC	CASSPRDRIYNEQFF
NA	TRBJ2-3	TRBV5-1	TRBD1	TGCGCCAGCAGCGTCACCGGGGACAGTAGCACAGATACGCAGTATTTT	CASSVTGDSSTDTQYF
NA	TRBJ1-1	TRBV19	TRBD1	TGTGCCAGTAGTTCCCCGGGACAGGGGTTAAGTAACACTGAAGCTTTCTTT	CASSSPGQGLSNTEAFF
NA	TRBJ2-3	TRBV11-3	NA	TGTGCCAGCAGCTTAGGCCCAGGGATGTCGCAGTATTTT	CASSLGPGMSQYF
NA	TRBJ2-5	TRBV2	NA	TGTGCCAGCAGTGTGGGGTTGTTGGCAGGGGCAACAGAGACCCAGTACTTC	CASSVGLLAGATETQYF
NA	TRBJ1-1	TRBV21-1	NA	TGTGCCAGCCTAACAGGGATGAACACTGAAGCTTTCTTT	CASLTGMNTEAFF
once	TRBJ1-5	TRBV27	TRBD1	TGTGCCAGCAGTCCCGGGACAGGGGAAATTTATCAGCCCCAGCATTTT	CASSPGTGEIYQPQHF
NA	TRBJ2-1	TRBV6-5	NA	TGTGCCAGCAGTTCCCGGGGAGAGCAGTTCTTC	CASSSRGEQFF
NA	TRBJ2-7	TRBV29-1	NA	TGCAGCGGCGGGGGCCCCGAGGACAGCGAGCAGTACTTC	CSGGGPEDSEQYF
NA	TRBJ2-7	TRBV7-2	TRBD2	TGTGCCAGCAGCTTAGTGGCTAGCGGAGCCTACGAGCAGTACTTC	CASSLVASGAYEQYF
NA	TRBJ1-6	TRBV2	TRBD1	TGTGCCAGCAGGGACAGGGTGGAATCACCCCTCCACTTT	CASRDRVESPLHF
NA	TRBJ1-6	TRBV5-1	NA	TGCGCCAGCAGTTCGGGATTGGGTCCGGGTGGTTCACCCCTCCACTTT	CASSSGLGPGGSPLHF
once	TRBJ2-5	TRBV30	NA	TGTGCCTGGAGTGCCAGGGAAGAGACCCAGTACTTC	CAWSAREETQYF